This T cell receptor beta chain was sequenced in a study of T cells in Graves' hyperthyroidism and ophthalmopathy. Thyroid ultrasound, orbital computed tomography, clinical symptoms, and serum thyroxine and TRAb underpinned diagnoses. This clonotype was observed at least ten times. The target antigen is unknown. Amplified TCR beta CDR3 regions derived from RNA transcripts. During a first-round RT-PCR of the TCR CDR3, the HTBI primer set was used. TCRdb re-analysed the multiplex PCR reads in MiXCR, keeping a single row per CDR3 protein. The sample lists roughly 420,000 distinct CDR3 sequences, about 15% occurring once. Findings and limits, study-wide: The blood repertoire included most of the expanded thyroid clonotypes above 0.001. With a median lead of approximately 6.4 months before onset, the model predicted ophthalmopathy.

Germline V gene lookup returns CDR1 LGHDT and CDR2 YNNKEL (reference sequence). This CDR3 comprises 14 residues. Trimming removed 0 bases at V and 9 bases at J, with 12 bases between. What was sequenced was blood. This receptor was taken from a woman in her late teens or twenties with Graves' hyperthyroidism. The chain carries TRBV3-1 and TRBJ1-3, with no clear D. In DNA form, the CDR3 reads TGTGCCAGCAGCCAAGATGGCTCGGTGACCACCATATATTTT. Amino acids: CASSQDGSVTTIYF.